Here is one TCR beta chain with its context. What it binds is unknown. This specimen belongs to a study of T-cell memory formation after mild COVID-19. Across the study: There were largely donor-specific TCR clusters.

Study observations and caveats: Whereas later expanders leaned CD4+, clones contracting day 15 to 85 showed a balanced CD4/CD8 makeup.

Using its own MiXCR run on the 5' RACE reads, TCRdb lists one record per CDR3 protein. This sample yields fewer than 150,000 distinct CDR3 sequences, of which 22% are seen a single time; around 40% belongs to the top ten. V was shortened by 4 bases and J by 1 base, with 11 bases between the two germline ends. Looked up from germline, CDR1 is SGHKS and CDR2 is YYEKEE (reference sequence). There are 14 residues in the CDR3. The gene calls are TRBV5-5 and TRBJ1-2; D possibly corresponds to TRBD1 (5 bases). The clonotype was recovered from a young man who had mild COVID-19 (a few samples of this study predate the infection). Cell type and time point are not known. The sequencing sample was made of PBMCs or a T cell subset sorted from them (not recorded which). CDR3 in DNA: TGTGCCAGCAGCCCTGCGGGGGTTAACTATGGCTACACCTTC. Protein: CASSPAGVNYGYTF.